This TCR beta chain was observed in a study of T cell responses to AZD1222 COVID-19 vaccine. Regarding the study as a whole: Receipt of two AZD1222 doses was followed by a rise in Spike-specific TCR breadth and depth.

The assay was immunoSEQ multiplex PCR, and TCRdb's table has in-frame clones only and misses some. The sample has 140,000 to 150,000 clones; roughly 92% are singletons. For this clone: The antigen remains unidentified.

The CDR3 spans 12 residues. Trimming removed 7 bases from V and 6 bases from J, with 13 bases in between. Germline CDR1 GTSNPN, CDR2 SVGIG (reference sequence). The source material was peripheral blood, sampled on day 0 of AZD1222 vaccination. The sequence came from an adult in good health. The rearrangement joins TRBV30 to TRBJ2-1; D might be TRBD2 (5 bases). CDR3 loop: CASRPSGNEQFF. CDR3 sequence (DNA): TGTGCCTCTCGGCCGAGCGGCAATGAGCAGTTCTTC.